These 19 T cell receptor beta chains were all obtained from the same sample, sequenced in a study of vaccination effects on CD4 cells after COVID-19. Profiled with immunoSEQ multiplex PCR; TCRdb holds only in-frame clones, not every one. The sample lists roughly 24,000 clones, roughly 79% occurring once. These receptors have no known antigen. Peptide-pool stimulation followed by sequencing identified expanded antigen-specific CD4+ clonotypes in the ViraFEST assay. Having been cultured for 10 days, the cells underwent CD4+ T cell isolation. Each participant was given two doses of one vaccine (BNT162b2 or mRNA-1273). Material: CD4+ T cells from PBMCs cultured with SARS-CoV-2 spike peptides, obtained after COVID-19 vaccination. These TCRs come from a human donor who received a COVID-19 vaccine. Some clones in this sample may be carry-over from other donors' samples.

The gene calls are TRBV6-5 and TRBJ2-7; 7 nucleotides match TRBD2. Germline V gives CDR1 MNHEY, CDR2 SVGAGI. This CDR3 spans 14 amino acids. V lost 4 bases and J lost 8; bases outside the gene matches: 11. The CDR3 reads CASSSTWGEGKQYV. CDR3 in DNA: TGTGCCAGCAGTTCCACCTGGGGGGAGGGTAAGCAGTACGTC.

The chain has TRBV5-1 and TRBJ2-6; D possibly corresponds to TRBD1 (5 bases). CDR3 length: 16 amino acids. Trimming pared 0 bases from V and 0 bases from J, leaving 7 bases between. Per germline, CDR1 SGHRS and CDR2 YFSETQ. The CDR3 sequence is CASSLGQLSGANVLTF. The CDR3 DNA follows: TGCGCCAGCAGCTTGGGACAGCTCTCTGGGGCCAACGTCCTGACTTTC.

The chain is built from TRBV21-1 and TRBJ1-2. TRBV21-1 is assigned pseudogene status. This CDR3 has 16 residues. CDR3 sequence: CASSKNSGLWNYGYTF. CDR3 coding DNA: TGTGCCAGCAGCAAAAATTCGGGTCTGTGGAACTATGGCTACACCTTC.

V is TRBV23-1 and J is TRBJ2-3, with TRBD1 matching over 7 bases. TRBV23-1 is annotated as an ORF whose role is uncertain. The CDR3 spans 19 residues. The junction had 16 bases not matched to a gene; V was cut back by 3 bases and J by 1 base. In nucleotides, the CDR3 is TGCGCCAGCAGTCACGGGACAGACTTTGGGAATCGATGCACAGATACGCAGTATTTT. Translated: CASSHGTDFGNRCTDTQYF.

V and J are TRBV6-1 and TRBJ1-2, with unresolved D. Germline-derived CDR1 and CDR2 are MNHNS and SASEGT. Between the trimmed V and J ends, which lost 3 bases and 5 bases, there was a span of 13 bases. The CDR3 sequence is 14 residues long. Here the CDR3 reads CASSEQTGPYGYTF. CDR3 nucleotide sequence: TGTGCCAGCAGTGAGCAGACCGGGCCTTATGGCTACACCTTC.

The chain uses TRBV6-6 and TRBJ1-5; D is perhaps TRBD1 (5 bases). The CDR3 is made up of 15 amino acids. CDR1 is MNHNY, CDR2 SVGAGI, per germline (reference sequence). Deletions cut 6 bases from V and 6 bases from J, with 18 bases between. This chain's CDR3 is CASRPSGAWGQPQHF. CDR3 coding DNA: TGTGCCAGCAGGCCCTCCGGGGCCTGGGGTCAGCCCCAGCATTTT.

The CDR3 sequence is CASSSGTGVYNEQFF. The CDR3 nucleotides are TGTGCCAGCAGCTCCGGGACAGGGGTCTACAATGAGCAGTTCTTC. This rearrangement joins TRBV7-8 to TRBJ2-1; 10 bases align to TRBD1. This CDR3 region has 15 residues. Germline V gene sequence: CDR1 SGHVS, CDR2 FQNEAQ. V shed 4 bases, J shed 3 bases, and the junction held 3 bases outside the gene matches.

This chain connects TRBV6-5 to TRBJ1-2; no reliable D call. V was trimmed by 6 bases and J by 5 bases, leaving 16 bases between them. CDR1 MNHEY and CDR2 SVGAGI come from the germline V gene. The CDR3 runs to 14 residues. CDR3 bases: TGTGCCAGCAGACCCCAGGCGGCAGATTATGGCTACACCTTC. Translated, it gives CASRPQAADYGYTF.

This chain uses TRBV11-1 with TRBJ1-2, with 9 bases fitting TRBD1. J lost 4 bases, V lost 5 bases, and 5 bases had no gene match. CDR1 and CDR2 from the germline V gene are SGHAT and FQDESV (reference sequence). The CDR3 is 14 amino acids. The CDR3 here is CASSPPGQGYGYTF. CDR3 coding DNA: TGTGCCAGCAGCCCACCGGGACAGGGCTATGGCTACACCTTC.

The chain has TRBV18 and TRBJ2-7; 8 nucleotides match TRBD1. Trimming at V came to 5 bases and at J to 4 bases, leaving 7 bases not matched to a gene. Germline lookup yields CDR1 KGHSH and CDR2 LQKENI. This CDR3 has 14 amino acids. CDR3 coding DNA: TGTGCCAGCTCATCTTCCGGGACAGGTTACGAGCAGTACGTC. Translation: CASSSSGTGYEQYV.

This chain connects TRBV11-2 to TRBJ1-1, with TRBD1 as a possible D gene (5 bases). There are 13 residues in the CDR3. Trimming pared 7 bases from V and 5 bases from J, leaving 14 bases between. Germline V gene sequence: CDR1 SGHAT, CDR2 FQNNGV. CDR3 sequence (DNA): TGTGCCAGCACCAGGACATATCCGACTGAAGCTTTCTTT. It specifies CASTRTYPTEAFF.

The V call is TRBV5-1, the J call TRBJ2-3; no reliable D call. V was pared by 6 bases and J by 2 bases, with 7 bases between. From germline, CDR1 is SGHRS and CDR2 YFSETQ. The CDR3 totals 12 residues. The CDR3 DNA is TGCGCCAGCAAACGGAACACAGATACGCAGTATTTT. It yields the protein CASKRNTDTQYF.

V gene TRBV2 combines with J gene TRBJ2-2; D is perhaps TRBD1 (6 bases). CDR1 SNHLY and CDR2 FYNNEI come from the germline V gene. The germline V and J ends were trimmed by 4 bases and 4 bases, with 10 bases remaining between them. The CDR3 consists of 14 residues. The CDR3 is CASSAGEGTGELFF. The DNA for the CDR3 is TGTGCCAGCAGTGCAGGGGAAGGCACCGGGGAGCTGTTTTTT.

The chain couples TRBV4-3 to TRBJ1-2; 8 bases fit TRBD1. Germline CDR1 reads LGHNA; CDR2 reads YSLEER. The V and J ends lost 3 bases and 4 bases, in that order; junction bases with no gene match: 10. The CDR3 has 16 residues. The CDR3 is CASSHPRGRGAYGYTF. Here the CDR3 DNA reads TGCGCCAGCAGCCACCCCAGGGGGCGAGGTGCCTATGGCTACACCTTC.

V usage is TRBV9 and J usage is TRBJ1-1; TRBD1 is a possible D gene (5 bases). Germline lookup yields CDR1 SGDLS and CDR2 YYNGEE. Trimming left V 0 bases short and J 10 bases short, with 13 bases between. The CDR3 is made up of 13 amino acids. The CDR3 spells CASSVDMGGGAFF. The CDR3 DNA follows: TGTGCCAGCAGCGTAGACATGGGGGGGGGAGCTTTCTTT.

This clone has a handful of counts. The chain has TRBV11-2 and TRBJ1-1; D not resolved. The CDR3 spans 15 residues. Trimming removed 3 bases at V and 1 base at J, with 12 bases between. Germline V gene sequence: CDR1 SGHAT, CDR2 FQNNGV. For the CDR3, the DNA is TGTGCCAGCAGCTTGAGTAACTGGGCGAACACTGAAGCTTTCTTT. Its protein is CASSLSNWANTEAFF.

This chain joins TRBV19 and TRBJ1-2; a possible D gene is TRBD1 (6 bases). Trimming pared 6 bases from V and 4 bases from J, leaving 12 bases between. The CDR3 consists of 13 residues. CDR1 is LNHDA, CDR2 SQIVND, per germline (reference sequence). For the CDR3, the DNA is TGTGCCAGTAGGGCAGGGGAAGGCTATGGCTACACCTTC. Protein product: CASRAGEGYGYTF.

The rearrangement uses TRBV6-6 and TRBJ1-3, with D perhaps TRBD1 (5 bases). Trimming took 4 bases from V and 1 from J, leaving 14 bases between them. Per the germline V gene, CDR1 is MNHNY and CDR2 is SVGAGI (reference sequence). The CDR3 totals 16 residues. This CDR3 is CASSFDAGTSGNTIYF. CDR3 nucleotides: TGTGCCAGCAGTTTCGATGCAGGGACGTCTGGAAACACCATATATTTT.

The chain links TRBV5-1 to TRBJ1-2, with D possibly matching TRBD1 (6 bases). The CDR3 consists of 14 residues. Germline V lookup: CDR1 SGHRS, CDR2 YFSETQ. Trimming pared 1 base from V and 4 bases from J, leaving 11 bases between. The CDR3 spells CASSLRTAVYGYTF. CDR3 DNA: TGCGCCAGCAGCTTGCGGACAGCCGTCTATGGCTACACCTTC. Variable domain in full (rest from reference TRBV5-1 and TRBJ1-2): KAGVTQTPRYLIKTRGQQVTLSCSPISGHRSVSWYQQTPGQGLQFLFEYFSETQRNKGNFPGRFSGRQFSNSRSEMNVSTLELGDSALYLCASSLRTAVYGYTFGSGTRLTVV.